This entry lists 28 T cell receptor beta chains sequenced from one sample in a study of OX40 agonist ivuxolimab in advanced cancers. Clones were sequenced by immunoSEQ multiplex PCR, and TCRdb holds only the in-frame ones, with some missing. Counted here are around 76,000 clones, under 80% occurring once; the ten biggest clones make up about 5%. The sequences come from CD4+ or CD8+ T cells sorted from blood, collected in a trial of the OX40 agonist ivuxolimab. These TCRs come from an adult with an advanced solid tumor such as melanoma, head and neck, liver or kidney cancer.

The rearrangement links TRBV7-2 to TRBJ2-4; D is undetermined. The V and J ends lost 5 bases and 7 bases respectively, with 12 bases between them. The length of the CDR3 is 13 residues. Germline loops: CDR1 SGHTA, CDR2 FQGNSA. CDR3 bases: TGTGCCAGCAGCACCACGGGTGGGAACATTCAGTACTTC. This gives the protein CASSTTGGNIQYF.

The CDR3 loop is CASSYSPYGLYEQYF. The CDR3 bases are TGTGCCAGCAGTTACTCCCCCTACGGACTCTACGAGCAGTACTTC. J is TRBJ2-7 and V is TRBV6-6; D is possibly TRBD2 (5 bases). The germline gives CDR1 MNHNY, CDR2 SVGAGI (reference sequence). V was cut by 0 bases and J by 3 bases, with 12 bases left in between. This CDR3 is built from 15 residues.

The V and J genes are TRBV7-4 and TRBJ1-2, with D possibly being TRBD1 (6 bases). The CDR3 is made up of 16 amino acids. V shed 0 bases and J shed 8 bases, with 19 bases lying between them. Germline assignment: CDR1 SGHVT and CDR2 SQSDAQ. CDR3 nucleotide sequence: TGTGCCAGCAGCTTAGCGCTGGGGGGCAGGGAGGGCGGCTACACCTTC. Its protein is CASSLALGGREGGYTF.

The chain recombines TRBV10-2 with TRBJ2-7; 7 bases match TRBD2. The V gene end was trimmed by 7 bases and the J gene end by 4 bases; junction bases not matched to a gene: 7. Germline lookup yields CDR1 WSHSY and CDR2 SAAADI. The CDR3 totals 13 residues. CDR3 nucleotides: TGCGCCAGCATGGGGGGGAGGTCTTACGAGCAGTACTTC. Translating gives CASMGGRSYEQYF.

V is TRBV18 and J is TRBJ2-2; no firm D call. V lost 2 bases, J lost 7 bases, and 2 bases lay in between. This CDR3 region has 11 residues. Germline V gives CDR1 KGHSH, CDR2 LQKENI. The CDR3 here is CASSPVGELFF. CDR3 bases: TGTGCCAGCTCACCAGTCGGGGAGCTGTTTTTT. The full variable domain, completed using reference TRBV18 and TRBJ2-2, is NAGVMQNPRHLVRRRGQEARLRCSPMKGHSHVYWYRQLPEEGLKFMVYLQKENIIDESGMPKERFSAEFPKEGPSILRIQQVVRGDSAAYFCASSPVGELFFGEGSRLTVL.

This clone was seen more than once but under ten times. The chain employs TRBV2 and TRBJ2-3; D is uncertain. This CDR3 contains 15 residues. CDR1 SNHLY and CDR2 FYNNEI come from the germline V gene. Trimming stripped 7 bases from V and 4 bases from J, with 18 bases between. DNA of the CDR3: TGTGCCAGCAAAGTGAACCCGCCCCCCCCAGATACGCAGTATTTT. Amino acids: CASKVNPPPPDTQYF.

The chain links TRBV5-6 to TRBJ1-1, with D hard to call. In germline, CDR1 is SGHDT, CDR2 YYEEEE. This CDR3 contains 13 residues. V lost 3 bases, J lost 0 bases, and 6 bases lay in between. The CDR3 protein is CASSSTVNTEAFF. Written as DNA, the CDR3 is TGTGCCAGCAGCTCAACGGTGAACACTGAAGCTTTCTTT.

This clone was seen only a few times. The V gene is TRBV2, the J gene TRBJ2-7; 11 bases map to TRBD2. This CDR3 is 17 amino acids long. V was pared by 1 base and J by 2 bases, with 7 bases of the junction left unmatched. Germline assignment: CDR1 SNHLY and CDR2 FYNNEI. The CDR3 here is CASSEETLAGGTYEQYF. The CDR3 coding sequence is TGTGCCAGCAGTGAAGAGACCCTAGCGGGAGGCACCTACGAGCAGTACTTC.

This clone was detected a few times. CDR3 nucleotides: TGTGCCAGCAGCTTGCAACCGGGACTAGCGGGGGCTTTCTATGAGCAGTTCTTC. This codes for CASSLQPGLAGAFYEQFF. The genes are TRBV7-2 and TRBJ2-1; 14 bases line up with TRBD2. V lost 3 bases and J lost 8; bases outside the gene matches: 12. Germline V gene sequence: CDR1 SGHTA, CDR2 FQGNSA. This CDR3 comprises 18 residues.

The J gene is TRBJ1-2, the V gene TRBV5-6; 9 bases are a match to TRBD1. The CDR3 has 15 residues. V was clipped by 2 bases and J by 8 bases; unmatched bases: 10. Germline CDR1 and CDR2: SGHDT and YYEEEE. CDR3 in DNA: TGTGCCAGCAGCTTTCCGGGACAGGGTGTAGGAGGCTACACCTTC. Protein: CASSFPGQGVGGYTF. Full variable domain (rest looked up from reference TRBV5-6 and TRBJ1-2): DAGVTQSPTHLIKTRGQQVTLRCSPKSGHDTVSWYQQALGQGPQFIFQYYEEEERQRGNFPDRFSGHQFPNYSSELNVNALLLGDSALYLCASSFPGQGVGGYTFGSGTRLTVV.

The chain recombines TRBV11-2 with TRBJ2-7, with D uncertain. Deletions cut 1 base from V and 0 bases from J, with 7 bases between. CDR1 and CDR2 from the germline V gene are SGHAT and FQNNGV. CDR3 size: 14 residues. The CDR3 region is CASSLAQGSYEQYF. As DNA, the CDR3 is TGTGCCAGCAGCTTAGCCCAAGGCTCCTACGAGCAGTACTTC.

This clone showed up just a few times. The J gene is TRBJ2-7, the V gene TRBV19; TRBD2 is a possible D gene (5 bases). The germline CDR1 and CDR2 sequences are LNHDA and SQIVND (reference sequence). This CDR3 region has 15 residues. Trimming removed 2 bases from V and 4 bases from J, with 15 bases in between. CDR3 residues: CASSIMGQRDYEQYF. The CDR3 DNA follows: TGTGCCAGTAGTATAATGGGTCAACGGGATTACGAGCAGTACTTC.

V and J are TRBV30 and TRBJ1-1; 7 nucleotides align to TRBD1. J was trimmed by 11 bases and V by 6 bases; bases with no gene match: 12. The germline CDR1 and CDR2 sequences are GTSNPN and SVGIG (reference sequence). The CDR3 loop spans 12 amino acids. The CDR3: CACTNRGRGAFF. As DNA, the CDR3 is TGTGCCTGTACAAACAGGGGAAGGGGTGCTTTCTTT.

The chain links TRBV19 to TRBJ1-2; 7 nucleotides agree with TRBD1. V was pared by 3 bases and J by 8 bases, with 12 bases of the junction left unmatched. The CDR3 loop spans 15 amino acids. CDR1 is LNHDA and CDR2 is SQIVND in the germline V gene (reference sequence). CDR3 region: CASSMGRTGVDGYTF. The CDR3, as DNA: TGTGCCAGTAGTATGGGCCGAACAGGGGTAGACGGCTACACCTTC.

The chain has TRBV5-1 and TRBJ1-6; unclear D gene. This CDR3 is built from 11 residues. CDR1 is SGHRS and CDR2 is YFSETQ in the germline V gene. Trimming pared 7 bases from V and 8 bases from J, leaving 7 bases between. This CDR3 is CASGPDSPLHF. The DNA for the CDR3 is TGCGCCAGCGGACCTGATTCACCCCTCCACTTT.

This clone was picked up one time. The rearrangement links TRBV18 to TRBJ1-1; D is possibly TRBD1 (5 bases). The CDR3 is 13 amino acids. Trimming stripped 2 bases from V and 4 bases from J, with 8 bases between. From germline, CDR1 is KGHSH and CDR2 LQKENI. The CDR3 coding sequence is TGTGCCAGCTCACCATTCGGGACCACTGAAGCTTTCTTT. The encoded protein is CASSPFGTTEAFF.

This clone was counted only a few times. V and J are TRBV6-4 and TRBJ2-3, with 7 bases that match TRBD1. V dropped 4 bases and J dropped 0; count of bases not matched to a gene: 7. The CDR3 loop spans 16 amino acids. Germline CDR1 reads MRHNA; CDR2 reads SNTAGT. In DNA, the CDR3 is TGTGCCAGCAGTGGAACAGGGGTCGAAAGCACAGATACGCAGTATTTT. This sequence encodes CASSGTGVESTDTQYF.

V and J are TRBV6-1 and TRBJ1-2; 8 nucleotides agree with TRBD1. This CDR3 comprises 15 residues. Germline lookup yields CDR1 MNHNS and CDR2 SASEGT. Germline trimming cut 5 bases from V and 3 bases from J; bases unmatched to any gene: 8. As DNA, the CDR3 is TGTGCCAGCAGTCCAACACAGGGGGTGTACTATGGCTACACCTTC. Translation: CASSPTQGVYYGYTF.

The V and J genes are TRBV6-1 and TRBJ1-2; no reliable D call. Germline CDR1 and CDR2: MNHNS and SASEGT. Trimming pared 1 base from V and 7 bases from J, leaving 13 bases between. This CDR3 contains 14 residues. CDR3 protein: CASSEVIGPGGYTF. The DNA of the CDR3 is TGTGCCAGCAGTGAAGTAATAGGGCCGGGTGGCTACACCTTC.

This chain links TRBV2 with TRBJ1-2; a possible D gene is TRBD1 (5 bases). Germline CDR1 SNHLY, CDR2 FYNNEI. The V end lost 7 bases, the J end lost 12 bases, and 18 bases lay between the germline ends. This CDR3 is built from 12 residues. The CDR3 reads CASTAETVRHTF. The CDR3 region has the DNA TGTGCCAGCACCGCCGAGACAGTACGGCACACCTTC.

The chain uses TRBV29-1 and TRBJ2-3; 8 nucleotides align to TRBD2. CDR1 and CDR2 from the germline V gene are SQVTM and ANQGSEA. This CDR3 has 15 amino acids. The trim removed 4 bases at V and 0 bases at J, leaving 6 bases unmatched. CDR3 bases: TGCAGCGTTGTTCGGGCGGGGGGAAGCACAGATACGCAGTATTTT. This sequence encodes CSVVRAGGSTDTQYF.

The rearrangement links TRBV4-1 to TRBJ2-1; 8 bases align to TRBD1. Germline V gene lookup returns CDR1 MGHRA and CDR2 YSYEKL. The J segment lost 5 bases and the V segment lost 4 bases, leaving 13 bases of the junction unmatched. The CDR3 spans 17 residues. For the CDR3, the DNA is TGCGCCAGCAGCCTCGCCGACAGGGGCAATCCGGACAATGAGCAGTTCTTC. It is translated as CASSLADRGNPDNEQFF.

The chain couples TRBV5-1 to TRBJ2-5; TRBD2 aligns across 8 bases. The CDR3 sequence is 15 residues long. The V gene end was trimmed by 5 bases and the J gene end by 5 bases; junction bases not matched to a gene: 11. Germline V CDR1 and CDR2: SGHRS, YFSETQ. The CDR3 sequence: CASSSSGGPRETQYF. In nucleotides, the CDR3 is TGCGCCAGCAGTAGCTCGGGGGGGCCACGGGAGACCCAGTACTTC.

The chain employs TRBV10-3 and TRBJ1-3; tentative D call: TRBD1 (5 bases). Germline V lookup: CDR1 ENHRY, CDR2 SYGVKD. The V gene lost 0 bases and the J gene lost 0 bases, with 6 bases spanning the gap. The CDR3 sequence is 15 residues long. CDR3 sequence (DNA): TGTGCCATCAGTGAGTCCACAGGCTCTGGAAACACCATATATTTT. It encodes CAISESTGSGNTIYF.

The genes are TRBV20-1 and TRBJ2-1; D not certain. The CDR3 covers 11 residues. The germline V gene has CDR1 DFQATT and CDR2 SNEGSKA (reference sequence). The V end lost 5 bases, the J end lost 3 bases, and 5 bases lay between the germline ends. Here the CDR3 reads CSAADYNEQFF. In DNA form, the CDR3 reads TGCAGTGCTGCCGACTACAATGAGCAGTTCTTC.

A few counts support this clone. This chain connects TRBV5-1 to TRBJ2-2; D assignment may be TRBD1 or TRBD2 (6 bases each). V was shortened by 0 bases and J by 0 bases, with 15 bases between the two germline ends. Germline V gene lookup returns CDR1 SGHRS and CDR2 YFSETQ. The CDR3 extends over 18 amino acids. Here the CDR3 reads CASSLDLGGGANTGELFF. In DNA, the CDR3 is TGCGCCAGCAGCTTGGACTTGGGGGGCGGCGCGAACACCGGGGAGCTGTTTTTT.

The rearrangement joins TRBV2 to TRBJ2-3, with TRBD2 matching over 7 bases. Trimming cost V 7 bases and J 2 bases; bases outside gene matches: 9. From germline, CDR1 is SNHLY and CDR2 FYNNEI. CDR3 length equals 15 residues. The CDR3, as DNA: TGTGCCAGCACCCCCTTGAGCGGGGCCACAGATACGCAGTATTTT. This codes for CASTPLSGATDTQYF.

V usage is TRBV5-6 and J usage is TRBJ2-3; TRBD2 might be the D (7 bases). The CDR3 is 13 amino acids. Germline V gene data show CDR1 as SGHDT and CDR2 as YYEEEE. V lost 2 bases to trimming and J lost 5 bases, with 9 bases between them. The chain's CDR3 is CASSFGGRDTQYF. CDR3 DNA sequence: TGTGCCAGCAGCTTCGGGGGGCGAGATACGCAGTATTTT.